This T cell receptor (beta chain) was captured by sequencing in a study of shared clonotypes between healthy human individuals. The protocol was immunoSEQ multiplex PCR, while the TCRdb copy is restricted to in-frame clones and leaves out a portion. The profile shows about 1.9 million clones, around 93% of them singletons. Findings of the study overall: The study drew on few donors, limiting represented genetic and exposure-history diversity. Sampling covered blood only; tissue repertoires likely differ.

CD45RO-negative, CCR7-selected cells formed the naive CD8 fraction, which excluded terminally differentiated effector memory CD45RA+ cells. Of note for this clone: The antigen remains undetermined.

Germline V lookup: CDR1 MNHNS, CDR2 SASEGT. The CDR3 runs 14 residues. V lost 9 bases and J lost 8, with 22 bases in between. This clonotype was sampled from a man younger than 35 in good health. Some clones in this sample may be carry-over from other donors' samples. The source material was naive CD8+ T cells from PBMCs. This sequence joins TRBV6-1 and TRBJ1-2, with TRBD1 as a possible D gene (6 bases). The CDR3 DNA is TGTGCCAGTATACAGGGCAGGGGATTCGGGGGCTACACCTTC. The encoded protein is CASIQGRGFGGYTF.